The 3 T cell receptor beta chains below all came from one sample that was sequenced in a study of cytomegalovirus exposure and HLA in healthy donors. Primers included in the PCR were 60 Vbeta and 13 Jbeta primers. Method: immunoSEQ multiplex PCR; TCRdb's copy keeps in-frame clones and lacks some. This table holds some 96,000 clones, roughly 76% found once. The specimen was PBMCs. The receptors come from a woman aged 55 to 70 in good health and CMV-seropositive.

The CDR3 nucleotides read TGTGCCAGCAGTTTGCCAGTCGCTCAGCAGTACTTC. This gives the protein CASSLPVAQQYF. The rearrangement uses TRBV28 and TRBJ2-7; D is unclear. The CDR3 is 12 amino acids. Germline CDR1 is MDHEN and CDR2 is SYDVKM. V lost 3 bases and J 8 bases, leaving 11 bases between the germline ends.

The V and J genes are TRBV5-1 and TRBJ2-5; no clear D. The end of the DNA is better explained by TRBJ2-7, so the J call may be wrong. CDR3 length: 11 amino acids. Germline lookup yields CDR1 SGHRS and CDR2 YFSETQ. The DNA for the CDR3 is TGCGCCAGCAGCTCCTCCTACGAGCAGTACTTC. Amino acid sequence: CASSSSYEQYF.

The table lists this clone with a few counts. The CDR3 here is CASRDSPVDYGYTF. The CDR3 DNA reads TGTGCCAGCAGGGACTCCCCCGTGGACTATGGCTACACCTTC. The chain links TRBV6-6 to TRBJ1-2; D uncertain. The CDR3 is 14 amino acids. Germline V gives CDR1 MNHNY, CDR2 SVGAGI (reference sequence). The V end lost 6 bases, the J end lost 3 bases, and 14 bases lay between the germline ends.